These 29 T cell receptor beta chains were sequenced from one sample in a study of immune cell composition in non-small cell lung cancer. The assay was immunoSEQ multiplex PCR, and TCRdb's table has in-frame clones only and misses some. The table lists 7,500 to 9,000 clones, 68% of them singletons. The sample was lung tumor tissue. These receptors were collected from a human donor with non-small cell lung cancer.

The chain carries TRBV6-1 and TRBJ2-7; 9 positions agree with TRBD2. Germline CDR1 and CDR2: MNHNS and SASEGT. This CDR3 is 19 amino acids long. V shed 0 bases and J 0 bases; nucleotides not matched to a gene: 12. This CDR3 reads CASSEAGLAGSTSSYEQYF. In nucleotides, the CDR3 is TGTGCCAGCAGTGAAGCTGGGCTAGCGGGGTCTACTAGCTCCTACGAGCAGTACTTC.

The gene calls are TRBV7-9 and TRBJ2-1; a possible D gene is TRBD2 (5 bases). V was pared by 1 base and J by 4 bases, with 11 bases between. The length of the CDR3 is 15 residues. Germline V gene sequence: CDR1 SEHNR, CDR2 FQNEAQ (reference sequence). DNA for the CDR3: TGTGCCAGCAGCTTAGTAGAGGGCGGTTACAATGAGCAGTTCTTC. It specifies CASSLVEGGYNEQFF.

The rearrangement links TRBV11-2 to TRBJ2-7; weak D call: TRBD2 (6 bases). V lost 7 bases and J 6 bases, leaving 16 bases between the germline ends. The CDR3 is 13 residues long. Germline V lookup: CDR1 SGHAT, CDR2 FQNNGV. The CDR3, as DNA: TGTGCCAGCACCGGGAGAGGTATGAGCGAGCAGTACTTC. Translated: CASTGRGMSEQYF.

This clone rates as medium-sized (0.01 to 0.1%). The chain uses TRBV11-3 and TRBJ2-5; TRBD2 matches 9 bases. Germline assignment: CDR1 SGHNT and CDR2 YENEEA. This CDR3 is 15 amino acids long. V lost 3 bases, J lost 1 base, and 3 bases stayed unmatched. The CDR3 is CASSFGGRGQETQYF. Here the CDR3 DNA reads TGTGCCAGCAGCTTTGGCGGGAGGGGCCAAGAGACCCAGTACTTC. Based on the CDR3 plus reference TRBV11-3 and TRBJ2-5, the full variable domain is EAGVVQSPRYKIIEKKQPVAFWCNPISGHNTLYWYLQNLGQGPELLIRYENEEAVDDSQLPKDRFSAERLKGVDSTLKIQPAELGDSAVYLCASSFGGRGQETQYFGPGTRLLVL.

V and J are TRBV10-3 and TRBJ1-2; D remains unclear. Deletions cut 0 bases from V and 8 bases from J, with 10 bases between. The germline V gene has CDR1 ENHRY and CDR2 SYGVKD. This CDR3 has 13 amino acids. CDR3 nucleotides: TGTGCCATCAGTGAGTCGGCGAACGGGGGCTACACCTTC. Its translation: CAISESANGGYTF.

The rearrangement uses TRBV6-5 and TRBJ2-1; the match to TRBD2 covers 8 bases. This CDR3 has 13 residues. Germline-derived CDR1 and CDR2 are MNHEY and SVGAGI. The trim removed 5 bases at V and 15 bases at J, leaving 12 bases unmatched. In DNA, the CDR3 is TGTGCCAGCAGTGAACGGGCCACTAGCGGATCGTTCTTC. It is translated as CASSERATSGSFF.

The CDR3 region is CASSEGVWTEAFF. DNA for the CDR3: TGTGCCAGCAGCGAGGGGGTATGGACTGAAGCTTTCTTT. This chain joins TRBV5-8 and TRBJ1-1; possibly TRBD1 for D (6 bases). The germline V and J ends were trimmed by 4 bases and 5 bases, with 12 bases remaining between them. The CDR3 consists of 13 residues. Germline CDR1 is SGHTS and CDR2 is YDEGEE.

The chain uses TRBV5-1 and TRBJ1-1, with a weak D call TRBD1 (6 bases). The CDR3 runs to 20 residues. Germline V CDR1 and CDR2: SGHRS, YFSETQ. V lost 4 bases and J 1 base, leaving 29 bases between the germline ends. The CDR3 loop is CASSDQPGHPRFVGNTEAFF. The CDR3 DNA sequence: TGCGCCAGCAGCGACCAACCGGGACACCCCCGGTTTGTCGGGAACACTGAAGCTTTCTTT.

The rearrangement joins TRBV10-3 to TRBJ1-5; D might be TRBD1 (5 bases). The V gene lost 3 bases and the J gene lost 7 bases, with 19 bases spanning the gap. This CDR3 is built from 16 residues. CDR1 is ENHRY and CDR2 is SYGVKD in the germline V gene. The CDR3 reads CAISEYIGAAGQPQHF. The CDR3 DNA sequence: TGTGCCATCAGTGAATATATAGGGGCCGCTGGGCAGCCCCAGCATTTT.

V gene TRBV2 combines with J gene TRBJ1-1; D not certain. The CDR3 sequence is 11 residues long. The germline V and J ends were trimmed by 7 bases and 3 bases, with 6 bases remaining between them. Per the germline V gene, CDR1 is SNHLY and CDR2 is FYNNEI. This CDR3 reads CASTSDTEAFF. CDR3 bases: TGTGCCAGCACCTCAGACACTGAAGCTTTCTTT. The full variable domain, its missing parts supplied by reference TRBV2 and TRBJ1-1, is EPEVTQTPSHQVTQMGQEVILRCVPISNHLYFYWYRQILGQKVEFLVSFYNNEISEKSEIFDDQFSVERPDGSNFTLKIRSTKLEDSAMYFCASTSDTEAFFGQGTRLTVV.

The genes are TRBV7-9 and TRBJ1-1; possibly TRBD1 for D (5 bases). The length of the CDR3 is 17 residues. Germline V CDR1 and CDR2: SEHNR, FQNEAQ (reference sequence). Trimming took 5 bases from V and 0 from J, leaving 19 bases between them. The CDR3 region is CASSTGKAANLNTEAFF. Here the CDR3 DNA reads TGTGCCAGCAGCACAGGAAAGGCAGCGAACCTGAACACTGAAGCTTTCTTT.

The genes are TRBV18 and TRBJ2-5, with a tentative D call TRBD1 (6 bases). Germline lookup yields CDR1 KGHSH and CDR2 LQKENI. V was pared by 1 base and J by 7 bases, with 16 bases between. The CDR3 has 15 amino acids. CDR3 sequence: CASSPREDRLGTQYF. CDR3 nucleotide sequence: TGTGCCAGCTCACCACGAGAGGACAGACTCGGGACCCAGTACTTC.

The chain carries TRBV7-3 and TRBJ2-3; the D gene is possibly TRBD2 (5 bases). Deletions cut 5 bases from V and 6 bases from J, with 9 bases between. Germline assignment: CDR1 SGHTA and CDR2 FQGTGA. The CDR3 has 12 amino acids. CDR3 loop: CASSRGADTQYF. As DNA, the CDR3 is TGTGCCAGCAGCCGGGGTGCGGATACGCAGTATTTT.

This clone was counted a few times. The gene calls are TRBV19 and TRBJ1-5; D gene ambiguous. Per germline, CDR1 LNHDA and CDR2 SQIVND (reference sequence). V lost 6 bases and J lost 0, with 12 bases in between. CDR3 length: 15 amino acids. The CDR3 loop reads CASRLSGSSNQPQHF. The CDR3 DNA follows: TGTGCCAGTAGACTTTCCGGGTCTAGCAATCAGCCCCAGCATTTT.

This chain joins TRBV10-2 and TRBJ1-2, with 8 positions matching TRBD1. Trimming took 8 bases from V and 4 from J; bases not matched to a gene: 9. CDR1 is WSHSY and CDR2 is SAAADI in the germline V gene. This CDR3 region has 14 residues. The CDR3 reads CASSSLGTGYGYTF. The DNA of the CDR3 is TGCGCCAGCTCCAGCCTAGGGACAGGCTATGGCTACACCTTC.

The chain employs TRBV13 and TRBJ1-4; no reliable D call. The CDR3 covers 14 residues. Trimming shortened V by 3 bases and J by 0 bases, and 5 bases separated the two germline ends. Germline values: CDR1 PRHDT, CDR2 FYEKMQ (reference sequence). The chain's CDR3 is CASSLRATNEKLFF. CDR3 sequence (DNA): TGTGCCAGCAGCTTGAGGGCAACTAATGAAAAACTGTTTTTT.

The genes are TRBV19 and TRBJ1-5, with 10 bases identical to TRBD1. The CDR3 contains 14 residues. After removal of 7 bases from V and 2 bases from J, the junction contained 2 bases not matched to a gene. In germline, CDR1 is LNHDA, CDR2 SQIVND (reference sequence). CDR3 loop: CASTDRGGNQPQHF. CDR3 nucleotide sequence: TGTGCCAGTACGGACAGGGGGGGCAATCAGCCCCAGCATTTT.

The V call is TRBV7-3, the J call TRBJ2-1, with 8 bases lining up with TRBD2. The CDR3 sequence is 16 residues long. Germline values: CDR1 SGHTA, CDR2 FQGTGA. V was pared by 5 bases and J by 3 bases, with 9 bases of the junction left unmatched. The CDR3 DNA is TGTGCCAGCAGCCCCCAGGGAGCGGGAGTCTACAATGAGCAGTTCTTC. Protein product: CASSPQGAGVYNEQFF.

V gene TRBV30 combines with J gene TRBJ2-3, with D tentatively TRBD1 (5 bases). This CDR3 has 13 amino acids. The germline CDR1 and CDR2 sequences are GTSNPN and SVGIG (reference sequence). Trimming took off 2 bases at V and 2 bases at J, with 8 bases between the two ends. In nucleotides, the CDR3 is TGTGCCTGGAGTACAGGCACCACAGATACGCAGTATTTT. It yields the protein CAWSTGTTDTQYF.

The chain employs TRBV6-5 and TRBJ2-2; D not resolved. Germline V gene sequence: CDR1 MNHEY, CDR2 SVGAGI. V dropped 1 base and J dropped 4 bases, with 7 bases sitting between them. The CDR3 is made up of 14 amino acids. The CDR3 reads CASSYWASTGELFF. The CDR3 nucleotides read TGTGCCAGCAGTTACTGGGCGAGCACCGGGGAGCTGTTTTTT.

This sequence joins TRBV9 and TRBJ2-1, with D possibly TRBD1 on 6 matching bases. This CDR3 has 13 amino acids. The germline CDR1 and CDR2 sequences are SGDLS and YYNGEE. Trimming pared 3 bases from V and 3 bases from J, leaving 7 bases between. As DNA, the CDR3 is TGTGCCAGCAGCGGGGGACACTACAATGAGCAGTTCTTC. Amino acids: CASSGGHYNEQFF.

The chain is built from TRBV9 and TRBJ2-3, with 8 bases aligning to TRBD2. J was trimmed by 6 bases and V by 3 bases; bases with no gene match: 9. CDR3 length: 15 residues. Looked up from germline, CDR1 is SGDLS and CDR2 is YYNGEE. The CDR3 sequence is CASSASLAAFDTQYF. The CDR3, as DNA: TGTGCCAGCAGCGCCTCACTAGCGGCGTTTGATACGCAGTATTTT.

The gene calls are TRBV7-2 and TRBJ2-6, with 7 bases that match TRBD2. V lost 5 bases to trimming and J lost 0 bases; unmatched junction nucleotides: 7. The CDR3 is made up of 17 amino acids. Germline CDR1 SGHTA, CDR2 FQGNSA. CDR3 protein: CASSARGGSSGANVLTF. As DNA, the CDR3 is TGTGCCAGCAGCGCACGAGGCGGGAGCTCTGGGGCCAACGTCCTGACTTTC.

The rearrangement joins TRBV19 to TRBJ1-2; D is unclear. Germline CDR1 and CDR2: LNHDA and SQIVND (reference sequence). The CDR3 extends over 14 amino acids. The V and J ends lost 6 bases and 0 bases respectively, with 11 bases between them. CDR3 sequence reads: CASSPQASNYGYTF. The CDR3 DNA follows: TGTGCCAGTAGCCCGCAGGCTTCTAACTATGGCTACACCTTC.

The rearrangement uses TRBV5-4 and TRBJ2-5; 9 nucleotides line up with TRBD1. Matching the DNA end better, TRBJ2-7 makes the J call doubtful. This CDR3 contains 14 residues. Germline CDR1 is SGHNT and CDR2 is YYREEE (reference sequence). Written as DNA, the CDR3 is TGTGCCAGCAGCTGGGGACAGGGAGGGTACGAGCAGTACTTC. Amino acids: CASSWGQGGYEQYF.

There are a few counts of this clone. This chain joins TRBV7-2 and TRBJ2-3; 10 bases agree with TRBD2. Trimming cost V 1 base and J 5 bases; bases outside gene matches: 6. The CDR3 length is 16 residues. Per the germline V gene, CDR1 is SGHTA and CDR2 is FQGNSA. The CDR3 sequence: CASSLGVSGGQDTQYF. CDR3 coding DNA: TGTGCCAGCAGCTTAGGCGTTAGCGGGGGGCAAGATACGCAGTATTTT.

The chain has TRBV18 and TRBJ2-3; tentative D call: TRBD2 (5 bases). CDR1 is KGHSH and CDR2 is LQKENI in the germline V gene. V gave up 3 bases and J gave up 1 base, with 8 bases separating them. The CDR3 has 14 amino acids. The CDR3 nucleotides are TGTGCCAGCTCACCTGGACTTGGCACAGATACGCAGTATTTT. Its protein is CASSPGLGTDTQYF.

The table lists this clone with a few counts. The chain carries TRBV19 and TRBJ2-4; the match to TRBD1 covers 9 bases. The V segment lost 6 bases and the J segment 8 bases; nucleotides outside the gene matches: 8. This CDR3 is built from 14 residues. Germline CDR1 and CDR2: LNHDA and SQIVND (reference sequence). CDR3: CASSSRDRVHIQYF. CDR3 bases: TGTGCCAGTAGCTCTCGGGACAGGGTTCACATTCAGTACTTC.

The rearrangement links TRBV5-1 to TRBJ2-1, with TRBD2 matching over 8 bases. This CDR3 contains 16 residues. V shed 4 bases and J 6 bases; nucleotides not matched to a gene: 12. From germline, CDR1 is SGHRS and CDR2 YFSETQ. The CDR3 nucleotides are TGCGCCAGCAGCCGTGAGGCGGGGGGCGCCCTCAATGAGCAGTTCTTC. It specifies CASSREAGGALNEQFF. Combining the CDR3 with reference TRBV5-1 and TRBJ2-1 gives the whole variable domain KAGVTQTPRYLIKTRGQQVTLSCSPISGHRSVSWYQQTPGQGLQFLFEYFSETQRNKGNFPGRFSGRQFSNSRSEMNVSTLELGDSALYLCASSREAGGALNEQFFGPGTRLTVL.